What follows are 12 T cell receptor beta chains derived from one specimen sequenced in a study of T cells of healthy individuals. TCRdb re-derived calls from the 5' RACE reads in MiXCR, one entry per CDR3 protein. The sample holds roughly 87,000 distinct CDR3 sequences; roughly 15% are singletons and the top ten take around 6.4%. The receptors derive from a human donor in good health.

This clonotype was seen ten or more times. This chain links TRBV6-2 or TRBV6-3 with TRBJ1-5; unclear D gene. This CDR3 region has 12 residues. V dropped 8 bases and J dropped 5 bases, with 10 bases sitting between them. Per the germline V gene, CDR1 is MNHEY and CDR2 is SVGEGT. CDR3 DNA: TGTGCCAGCGGCGAAAGGGATCAGCCCCAGCATTTT. As protein: CASGERDQPQHF.

Ten or more counts support this clonotype. The V call is TRBV5-1, the J call TRBJ1-6; the match to TRBD1 covers 8 bases. This CDR3 contains 15 residues. Unmatched junction bases numbered 7, after V lost 4 bases and J lost 7 bases. Germline CDR1 and CDR2: SGHRS and YFSETQ. The CDR3 sequence: CASSRSPGGNSPLHF. The CDR3 bases are TGCGCCAGCAGCCGATCACCAGGGGGCAATTCACCCCTCCACTTT. The whole variable domain, remainder taken from reference TRBV5-1 and TRBJ1-6, is KAGVTQTPRYLIKTRGQQVTLSCSPISGHRSVSWYQQTPGQGLQFLFEYFSETQRNKGNFPGRFSGRQFSNSRSEMNVSTLELGDSALYLCASSRSPGGNSPLHFGNGTRLTVT.

This clonotype turned up a few times. V usage is TRBV28 and J usage is TRBJ2-1; D remains unclear. Trimming stripped 5 bases from V and 0 bases from J, with 14 bases between. The CDR3 is made up of 16 amino acids. In germline, CDR1 is MDHEN, CDR2 SYDVKM. The CDR3 here is CASSHLTRSSYNEQFF. The CDR3 bases are TGTGCCAGCAGTCACCTGACACGGAGCTCCTACAATGAGCAGTTCTTC.

This clonotype came up many times. The V gene is TRBV5-4, the J gene TRBJ2-7, with 12 bases that match TRBD1. The J segment lost 5 bases and the V segment lost 6 bases, leaving 12 bases of the junction unmatched. The CDR3 totals 16 residues. Germline V gene sequence: CDR1 SGHNT, CDR2 YYREEE (reference sequence). CDR3 region: CASTQGGTGGKDEQYF. The CDR3 DNA reads as TGTGCCAGCACTCAGGGTGGGACAGGGGGCAAGGACGAGCAGTACTTC.

The chain combines TRBV28 with TRBJ1-5, with D hard to call. Deletions cut 6 bases from V and 1 base from J, with 7 bases between. Germline CDR1 MDHEN, CDR2 SYDVKM. This CDR3 is built from 13 residues. CDR3: CASRIGSNQPQHF. CDR3 coding DNA: TGTGCCAGCAGGATAGGGAGCAATCAGCCCCAGCATTTT.

This clonotype showed up just a few times. This sequence joins TRBV11-2 and TRBJ1-1, with D possibly being TRBD1 (5 bases). V gave up 1 base and J gave up 6 bases, with 12 bases separating them. The CDR3 runs 14 residues. Germline values: CDR1 SGHAT, CDR2 FQNNGV. The CDR3 nucleotides read TGTGCCAGCAGCTTAGGCGGGGGGGGGTCTGAAGCTTTCTTT. Translation: CASSLGGGGSEAFF.

The table lists this clonotype with many counts. V is TRBV28 and J is TRBJ2-7; D perhaps matches TRBD2 (6 bases). Germline CDR1 MDHEN, CDR2 SYDVKM. The CDR3 spans 13 residues. Trimming took off 3 bases at V and 2 bases at J, with 8 bases between the two ends. The chain's CDR3 is CASSLGLTYEQYF. In nucleotides, the CDR3 is TGTGCCAGCAGTTTGGGACTGACCTACGAGCAGTACTTC.

The chain links TRBV4-1 to TRBJ2-1; 8 bases line up with TRBD2. Trimming took 9 bases from V and 0 from J; bases not matched to a gene: 4. This CDR3 has 14 amino acids. Germline-derived CDR1 and CDR2 are MGHRA and YSYEKL. The CDR3 region has the DNA TGCGCCAGTAGGAGCGGGAGCTCCTACAATGAGCAGTTCTTC. Amino acids: CASRSGSSYNEQFF.

The chain recombines TRBV6-2 or TRBV6-3 with TRBJ2-1; perhaps TRBD2 as D (6 bases). Germline CDR1 MNHEY, CDR2 SVGEGT. CDR3 size: 16 residues. V gave up 6 bases and J gave up 2 bases, with 17 bases separating them. CDR3 in amino acids: CASRPLAGTAYNEQFF. The CDR3 DNA follows: TGTGCCAGCAGGCCATTAGCCGGGACTGCCTACAATGAGCAGTTCTTC.

This clonotype has a count of ten or more. The chain links TRBV28 to TRBJ2-7; D is undetermined. The CDR3 is 15 residues long. V was pared by 2 bases and J by 6 bases, with 17 bases between. Germline values: CDR1 MDHEN, CDR2 SYDVKM. CDR3 loop: CASSLRLLLYGEQYF. The CDR3, as DNA: TGTGCCAGCAGTTTAAGACTCCTCCTCTACGGCGAGCAGTACTTC.

This clonotype was picked up a small number of times. The genes are TRBV4-3 and TRBJ2-1, with TRBD2 identical over 8 bases. V was clipped by 0 bases and J by 0 bases; unmatched bases: 1. Germline V CDR1 and CDR2: LGHNA, YSLEER. CDR3 length equals 16 residues. The CDR3 DNA sequence: TGCGCCAGCAGCCAAGAGAGCGGGGGCTCCTACAATGAGCAGTTCTTC. Translated, it gives CASSQESGGSYNEQFF.

This clonotype showed up many times. This sequence joins TRBV18 and TRBJ1-3; tentatively, D is TRBD1 (5 bases). V lost 3 bases and J 0 bases, leaving 9 bases between the germline ends. Germline V gives CDR1 KGHSH, CDR2 LQKENI. The CDR3 is made up of 15 amino acids. In DNA form, the CDR3 reads TGTGCCAGCTCACCCCCGAGGGGCTCTGGAAACACCATATATTTT. Protein product: CASSPPRGSGNTIYF.